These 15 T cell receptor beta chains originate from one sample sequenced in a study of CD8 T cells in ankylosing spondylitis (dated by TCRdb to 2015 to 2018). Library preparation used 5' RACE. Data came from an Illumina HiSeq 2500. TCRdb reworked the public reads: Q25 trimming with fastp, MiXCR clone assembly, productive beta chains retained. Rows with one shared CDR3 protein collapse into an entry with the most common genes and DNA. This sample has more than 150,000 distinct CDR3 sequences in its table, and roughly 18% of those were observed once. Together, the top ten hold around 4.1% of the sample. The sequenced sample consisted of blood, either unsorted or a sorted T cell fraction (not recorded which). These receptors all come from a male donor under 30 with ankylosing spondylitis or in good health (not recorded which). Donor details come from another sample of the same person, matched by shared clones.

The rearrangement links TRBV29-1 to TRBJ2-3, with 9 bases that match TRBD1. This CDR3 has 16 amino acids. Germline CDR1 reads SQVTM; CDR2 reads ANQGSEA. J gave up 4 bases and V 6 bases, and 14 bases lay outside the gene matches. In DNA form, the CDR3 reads TGCAGCGTCCGAGGGGCCCAAGGACAGGGGCCAGATACGCAGTATTTT. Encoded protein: CSVRGAQGQGPDTQYF.

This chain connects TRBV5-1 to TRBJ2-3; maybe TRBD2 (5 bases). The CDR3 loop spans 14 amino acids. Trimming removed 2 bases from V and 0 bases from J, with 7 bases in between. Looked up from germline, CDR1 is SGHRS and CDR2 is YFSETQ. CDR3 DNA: TGCGCCAGCAGCTTCGGGGAGAGCACAGATACGCAGTATTTT. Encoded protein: CASSFGESTDTQYF.

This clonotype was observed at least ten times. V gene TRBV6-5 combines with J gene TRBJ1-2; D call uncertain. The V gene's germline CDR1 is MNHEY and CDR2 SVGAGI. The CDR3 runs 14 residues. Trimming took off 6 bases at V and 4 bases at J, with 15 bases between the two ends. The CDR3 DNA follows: TGTGCCAGCAGGGGCTCAAGGCGATCCTATGGCTACACCTTC. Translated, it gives CASRGSRRSYGYTF.

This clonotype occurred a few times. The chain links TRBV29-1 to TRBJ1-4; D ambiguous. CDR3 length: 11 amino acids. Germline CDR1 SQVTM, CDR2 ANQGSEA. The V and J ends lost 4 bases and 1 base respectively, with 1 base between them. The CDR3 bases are TGCAGCGTTGTAACTAATGAAAAACTGTTTTTT. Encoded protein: CSVVTNEKLFF.

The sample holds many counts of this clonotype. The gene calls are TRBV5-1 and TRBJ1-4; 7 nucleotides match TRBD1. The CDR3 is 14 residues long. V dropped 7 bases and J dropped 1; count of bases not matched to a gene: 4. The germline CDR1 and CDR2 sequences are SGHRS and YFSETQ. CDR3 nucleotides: TGCGCCAGCGGCCACAGGGGAACTAATGAAAAACTGTTTTTT. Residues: CASGHRGTNEKLFF.

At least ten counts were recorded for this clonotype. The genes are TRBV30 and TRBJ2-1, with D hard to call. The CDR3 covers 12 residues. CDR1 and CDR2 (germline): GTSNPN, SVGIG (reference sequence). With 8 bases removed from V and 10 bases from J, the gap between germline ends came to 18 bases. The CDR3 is CAGDTLAVEQFF. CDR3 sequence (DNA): TGTGCCGGAGACACACTGGCCGTAGAGCAGTTCTTC. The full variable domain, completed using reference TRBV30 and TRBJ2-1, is SQTIHQWPATLVQPVGSPLSLECTVEGTSNPNLYWYRQAAGRGLQLLFYSVGIGQISSEVPQNLSASRPQDRQFILSSKKLLLSDSGFYLCAGDTLAVEQFFGPGTRLTVL.

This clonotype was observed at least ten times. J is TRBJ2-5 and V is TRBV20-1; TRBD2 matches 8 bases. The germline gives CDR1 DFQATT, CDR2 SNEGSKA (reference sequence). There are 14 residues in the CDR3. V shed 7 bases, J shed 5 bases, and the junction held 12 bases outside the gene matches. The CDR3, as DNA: TGCAGTGAACGGCGAAGGACTAGCTTCGAGACCCAGTACTTC. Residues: CSERRRTSFETQYF.

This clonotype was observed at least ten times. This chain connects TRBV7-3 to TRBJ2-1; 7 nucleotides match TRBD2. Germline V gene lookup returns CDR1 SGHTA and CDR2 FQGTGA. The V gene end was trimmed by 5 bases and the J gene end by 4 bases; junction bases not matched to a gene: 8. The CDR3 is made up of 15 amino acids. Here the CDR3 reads CASSPQAGMYNEQFF. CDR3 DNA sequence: TGTGCCAGCAGCCCACAAGCGGGGATGTACAATGAGCAGTTCTTC. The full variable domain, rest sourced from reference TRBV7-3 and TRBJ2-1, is GAGVSQTPSNKVTEKGKYVELRCDPISGHTALYWYRQSLGQGPEFLIYFQGTGAADDSGLPNDRFFAVRPEGSVSTLKIQRTERGDSAVYLCASSPQAGMYNEQFFGPGTRLTVL.

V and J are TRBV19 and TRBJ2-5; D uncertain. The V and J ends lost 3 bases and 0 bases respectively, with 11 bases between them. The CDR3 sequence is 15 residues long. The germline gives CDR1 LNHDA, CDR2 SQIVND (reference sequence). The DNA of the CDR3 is TGTGCCAGTAGTATGAGCAGCTCCTACCAAGAGACCCAGTACTTC. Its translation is CASSMSSSYQETQYF.

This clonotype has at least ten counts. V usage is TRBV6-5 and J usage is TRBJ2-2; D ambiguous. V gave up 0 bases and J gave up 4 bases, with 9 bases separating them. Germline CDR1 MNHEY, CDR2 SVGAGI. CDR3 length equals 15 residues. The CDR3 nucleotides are TGTGCCAGCAGTTACTCCCTCGACGCCACCGGGGAGCTGTTTTTT. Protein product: CASSYSLDATGELFF.

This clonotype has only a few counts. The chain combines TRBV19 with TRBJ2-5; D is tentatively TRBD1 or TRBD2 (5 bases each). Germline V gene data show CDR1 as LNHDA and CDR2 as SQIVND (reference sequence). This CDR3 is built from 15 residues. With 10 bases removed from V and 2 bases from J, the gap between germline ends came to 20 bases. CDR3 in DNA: TGTGCCACCTGGGGGAGAGGTGGAGAGCAAGAGACCCAGTACTTC. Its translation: CATWGRGGEQETQYF.

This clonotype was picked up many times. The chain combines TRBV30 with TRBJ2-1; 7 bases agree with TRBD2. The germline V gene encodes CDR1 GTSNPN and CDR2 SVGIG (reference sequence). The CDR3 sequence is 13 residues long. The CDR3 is CAGGGGSGNEQFF. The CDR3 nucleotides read TGTGCTGGAGGTGGCGGGAGTGGTAATGAGCAGTTCTTC.

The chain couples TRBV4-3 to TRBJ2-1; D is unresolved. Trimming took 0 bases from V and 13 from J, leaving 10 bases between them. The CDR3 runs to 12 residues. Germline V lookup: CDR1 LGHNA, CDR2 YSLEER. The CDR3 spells CASSQDPGSQFF. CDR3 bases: TGCGCCAGCAGCCAAGATCCCGGTTCCCAGTTCTTC.

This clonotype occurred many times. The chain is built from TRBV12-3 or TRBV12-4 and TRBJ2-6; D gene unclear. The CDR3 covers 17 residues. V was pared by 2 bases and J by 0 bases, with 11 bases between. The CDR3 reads CASSLLAGTSGANVLTF. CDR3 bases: TGTGCCAGCAGTTTACTCGCAGGAACCTCTGGGGCCAACGTCCTGACTTTC.

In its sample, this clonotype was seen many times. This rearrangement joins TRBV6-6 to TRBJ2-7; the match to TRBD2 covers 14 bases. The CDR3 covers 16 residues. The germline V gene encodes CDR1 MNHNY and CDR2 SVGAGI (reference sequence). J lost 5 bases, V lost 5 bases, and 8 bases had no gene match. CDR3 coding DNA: TGTGCCAGCAGTCTCGGGACTAGCGGGAGAGCCCACGAGCAGTACGTC. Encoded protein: CASSLGTSGRAHEQYV.